This TCR beta chain was captured in a study of T cell responses to AZD1222 COVID-19 vaccine (dated by TCRdb to 2020 to 2022). Context from the whole study: A total of roughly 240 trial participants underwent TCR sequencing, of whom approximately 210 received two doses of AZD1222 and about 26 received two doses of the MenACWY control vaccine. Enrollment into the trials was organized by age into subgroups of 18-55, 56-69 and 70-plus years, and those subgroups contained roughly 160, 29 and 62 TCR-sequenced participants, respectively.

The CDR3 regions of human TCRbeta chains were analyzed by immunosequencing. As for how the authors treated the data: Repertoire TCRs were checked for matches against a reference library of SARS-CoV-2-specific TCRs that had been generated using the MIRA antigen-specificity platform. Breadth was defined as the fraction of unique TCRs that were SARS-CoV-2-associated, and depth was defined as the fraction of total T cells that were SARS-CoV-2-associated. Using the MIRA data, each spike-specific TCR was assigned both to the spike region to which the TCR was reactive and to a CD4 or CD8 class. Log10-transformed breadth and depth values were compared by one-way ANOVA with Sidak's multiple comparisons tests. TCRdb stores this immuneACCESS table with in-frame sequences only. Part of the clones is absent; in the studies checked, under half of the shortfall reflects unresolved V genes, and no reason is known for the rest. For V, J and clone size, that table is used; D and trimming come from the DNA. This sample is represented by 150,000 to 200,000 clones; 90% of them were singletons. The ten largest clones represent 5% to 6.5% of the sample.

Deletion took 0 bases off V and 4 bases off J, with a span of 18 bases between the germline ends. According to the germline V gene, CDR1 reads MNHEY and CDR2 reads SVGEGT. Taken from cysteine to phenylalanine, the CDR3 has 17 residues. Only CDR3 DNA is held: 51 bases, read in frame from base 1. Explained via the paper, the time point label denotes: about 28 days (+/-7) after the second vaccine dose. AZD1222 recipients with second doses at about 4 weeks or about 12 weeks were pooled, because spike-specific TCR depth and breadth did not differ between schedules. The vaccinee samples were drawn from two UK trials, COV001 and COV002, one of which was a single-blind randomized controlled phase 2/3 trial testing AZD1222 (ChAdOx1 nCoV-19) in healthy adults. For TCRbeta chain sequencing, PBMC samples were collected from trial participants at day 0 and at day 28 after the second dose. Details on this clone: No antigen is known for it. The record has no base qualities; no much larger clone is one base away.

Findings and caveats that apply to the study as a whole: Conclusions about previously exposed vaccinees are limited, since just five or six AZD1222 recipients were seropositive for SARS-CoV-2 at baseline. Epitopes outside the regions mutated in the B.1.351 and B.1.1.7 variants were reportedly recognized by nearly half of the unique spike-specific TCRs. After two AZD1222 doses, spike-specific TCR breadth and depth were significantly higher than at day 0 and than in MenACWY recipients. Vaccine-associated CD4 TCRs spanned the whole spike protein, with dominant responses in regions 160-218 and 743-854. Because no day 14 peak-response samples were available, the repertoires could be characterized only after the peak T cell response. Participants were mostly white British and included more females than males, and it was suggested by the authors that clonal diversity may have been underestimated. The 56-69-year group was small, and its depth increase did not reach significance, likely because of low power.

Specimen: peripheral blood, collected 28 days after the second AZD1222 dose. The chain uses TRBV6-2 or TRBV6-3 and TRBJ1-1, and possibly TRBD1, on 6 matching bases. This sequence originates from an adult who received the AZD1222 COVID-19 vaccine. The base sequence is TGTGCCAGCAGTTACTCTCAGGGGAGGCGACTGGTCACTGAAGCTTTCTTT. Translated, it gives CASSYSQGRRLVTEAFF.